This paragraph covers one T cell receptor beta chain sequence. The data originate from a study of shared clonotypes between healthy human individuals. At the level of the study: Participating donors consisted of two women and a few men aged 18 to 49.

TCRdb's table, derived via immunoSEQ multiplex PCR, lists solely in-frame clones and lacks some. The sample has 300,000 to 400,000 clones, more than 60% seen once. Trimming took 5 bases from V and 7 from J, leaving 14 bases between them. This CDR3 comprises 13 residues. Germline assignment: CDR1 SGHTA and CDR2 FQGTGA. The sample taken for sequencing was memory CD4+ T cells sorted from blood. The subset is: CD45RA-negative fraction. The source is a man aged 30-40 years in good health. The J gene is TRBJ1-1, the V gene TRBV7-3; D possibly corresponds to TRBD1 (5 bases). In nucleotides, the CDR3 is TGTGCCAGCAGCAAAAACCAGGGACTTGAAGCTTTCTTT. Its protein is CASSKNQGLEAFF.